These T cell receptor beta chains were read from a single sample in a study of cytomegalovirus exposure and HLA in healthy donors. The assay was immunoSEQ multiplex PCR, and TCRdb's table has in-frame clones only and misses some. The sample records approximately 300,000 clones, approximately 86% being singletons. Sequencing was performed on PBMCs. Receptors originate from a woman in her thirties in good health and CMV-seropositive. The CDR3 runs from the conserved cysteine through the conserved F or W. The D gene is left open where the match is weak. Clone size appears in some rows only: once, few, many, or a class for an expanded clone.

J	V	size	length	D	DNA	CDR3
TRBJ2-7	TRBV29-1	few	15	NA	TGCAGCGTTGAGGCGGGGGCAGGGGGCTCCTACGAGCAGTACTTC	CSVEAGAGGSYEQYF
TRBJ2-1	TRBV9	NA	15	NA	TGTGCCAGCAGCGTAGTTCAGTCGGGACCGGGTGAGCAGTTCTTC	CASSVVQSGPGEQFF
TRBJ2-5	TRBV18	NA	16	NA	TGTGCCAGCTCCCCTGGGCGGGGACGGGTCCAAGAGACCCAGTACTTC	CASSPGRGRVQETQYF
TRBJ2-3	TRBV28	NA	18	TRBD2	TGTGCCAGCAGTCCAGGGGCTCTAGCGGGAGGGCCGGTAAATACGCAGTATTTT	CASSPGALAGGPVNTQYF
TRBJ1-1	TRBV2	NA	16	NA	TGTGCCAGCAGAGGAACCGGGACCGTGAAGAACACTGAAGCTTTCTTT	CASRGTGTVKNTEAFF
TRBJ2-2	TRBV18	NA	13	NA	TGTGCCAGCTCACCCATGGGCACCGGGGAGCTGTTTTTT	CASSPMGTGELFF
TRBJ2-3	TRBV5-4	NA	17	TRBD2	TGTGCCAGCAGCTTGGAGGGGACTAGCGGGGGGGCACATACGCAGTATTTT	CASSLEGTSGGAHTQYF
TRBJ2-2	TRBV5-8	NA	16	TRBD1	TGTGCCAGCAGCCAATGGACAGGGGCGAACACCGGGGAGCTGTTTTTT	CASSQWTGANTGELFF
TRBJ1-2	TRBV5-1	once	14	NA	TGCGCCAGCAGCTTAGAGGGACACAACTATGGCTACACCTTC	CASSLEGHNYGYTF
TRBJ1-1	TRBV30	NA	15	NA	TGTGCCTGGAGGATCGGAACGTTGGCGAACACTGAAGCTTTCTTT	CAWRIGTLANTEAFF
TRBJ2-7	TRBV6-1	once	13	NA	TGTGCCAGCCCTGGGTGGGGGGGCCTCGAGCAGTACTTC	CASPGWGGLEQYF
TRBJ2-7	TRBV2	NA	15	TRBD1	TGTGCCAGCAGTGAAGTTGGGACAGGCCCCTACGAGCAGTACTTC	CASSEVGTGPYEQYF
TRBJ1-3	TRBV9	NA	14	NA	TGTGCCAGCAGCGACGACGACTCTGGAAACACCATATATTTT	CASSDDDSGNTIYF
TRBJ2-5	TRBV2	NA	11	NA	TGTGCCAGCAGTGCCCAAGAGACCCAGTACTTC	CASSAQETQYF
TRBJ2-2	TRBV4-3	NA	15	NA	TGCGCCAGCAGCCACAGCGGGACACTCACCGGGGAGCTGTTTTTT	CASSHSGTLTGELFF
TRBJ2-7	TRBV7-8	NA	15	TRBD2	TGTGCCAGCAGCCCGGGCGGACTAGACGCCTACGAGCAGTACTTC	CASSPGGLDAYEQYF
TRBJ2-7	TRBV9	NA	14	NA	TGTGCCAGCAGCGTAGGTAGCGTAGGGGGCGAGCAGTACTTC	CASSVGSVGGEQYF